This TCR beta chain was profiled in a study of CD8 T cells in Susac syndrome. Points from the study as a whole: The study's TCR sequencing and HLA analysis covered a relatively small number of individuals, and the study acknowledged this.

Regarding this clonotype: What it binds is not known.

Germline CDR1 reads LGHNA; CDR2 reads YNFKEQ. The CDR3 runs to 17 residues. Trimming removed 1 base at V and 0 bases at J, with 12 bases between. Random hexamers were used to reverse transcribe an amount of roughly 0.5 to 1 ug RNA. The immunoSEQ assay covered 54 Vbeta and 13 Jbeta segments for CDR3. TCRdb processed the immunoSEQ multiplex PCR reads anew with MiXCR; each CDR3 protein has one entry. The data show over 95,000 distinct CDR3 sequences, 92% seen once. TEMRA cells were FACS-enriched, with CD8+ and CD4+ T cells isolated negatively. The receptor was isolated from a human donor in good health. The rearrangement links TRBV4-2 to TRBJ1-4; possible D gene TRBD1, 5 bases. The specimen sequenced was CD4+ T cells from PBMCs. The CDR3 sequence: CASSQGAGLATNEKLFF. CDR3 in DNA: TGTGCCAGCAGCCAAGGGGCAGGGCTTGCAACTAATGAAAAACTGTTTTTT.